The 17 T cell receptor beta chains reported below all come from one sample, sequenced in a study of blood T cell repertoires in COVID-19. Method: immunoSEQ multiplex PCR; TCRdb's copy keeps in-frame clones and lacks some. The data hold a few hundred thousand clones, with around 90% observed a single time. Sequenced sample: peripheral blood. Receptor source: a human donor in a cohort sampled during active COVID-19.

As DNA, the CDR3 is TGTGCCAGCAGCTTAGGTAGCCGGAGCTCCTACGAGCAGTACTTC. This gives the protein CASSLGSRSSYEQYF. The J gene is TRBJ2-7, the V gene TRBV7-3, with D unresolved. Deletions cut 2 bases from V and 0 bases from J, with 11 bases between. Germline V gene data show CDR1 as SGHTA and CDR2 as FQGTGA. There are 15 residues in the CDR3. Variable domain in full (rest from reference TRBV7-3 and TRBJ2-7): GAGVSQTPSNKVTEKGKYVELRCDPISGHTALYWYRQSLGQGPEFLIYFQGTGAADDSGLPNDRFFAVRPEGSVSTLKIQRTERGDSAVYLCASSLGSRSSYEQYFGPGTRLTVT.

This sequence joins TRBV9 and TRBJ1-1; 9 nucleotides line up with TRBD1. The V segment lost 2 bases and the J segment 0 bases; nucleotides outside the gene matches: 11. In germline, CDR1 is SGDLS, CDR2 YYNGEE. CDR3 length equals 18 residues. In DNA, the CDR3 is TGTGCCAGCAGCGTGGCTAAAACGACAGGGGGAATGAACACTGAAGCTTTCTTT. This codes for CASSVAKTTGGMNTEAFF.

The chain uses TRBV19 and TRBJ1-5; 9 nucleotides agree with TRBD1. Unmatched junction bases numbered 21, after V lost 10 bases and J lost 2 bases. CDR3 length equals 19 residues. Germline assignment: CDR1 LNHDA and CDR2 SQIVND (reference sequence). The CDR3 DNA follows: TGTGCCACCCACACGGGAGGACAGGGGCAGGTCCGGGGCAATCAGCCCCAGCATTTT. It is translated as CATHTGGQGQVRGNQPQHF.

This chain links TRBV7-2 with TRBJ2-1; D remains ambiguous. The CDR3 covers 15 residues. Trimming removed 5 bases from V and 4 bases from J, with 15 bases in between. Germline V CDR1 and CDR2: SGHTA, FQGNSA. The CDR3, as DNA: TGTGCCAGCAGCCCGATGTCGCGAGGTTACAATGAGCAGTTCTTC. This sequence encodes CASSPMSRGYNEQFF.

This clone was observed once. V usage is TRBV15 and J usage is TRBJ1-3; the D is unclear. CDR3 length: 13 amino acids. Trimming cost V 3 bases and J 4 bases, with 7 bases left between them. The germline gives CDR1 LNHNV, CDR2 YYDKDF (reference sequence). CDR3 sequence (DNA): TGTGCCACCAGCAGCGACTACGGAAACACCATATATTTT. Translation: CATSSDYGNTIYF.

J is TRBJ2-5 and V is TRBV7-6; 9 bases line up with TRBD2. The ends lost 5 bases at V and 5 bases at J; junction bases unmatched: 15. The germline V gene encodes CDR1 SGHVS and CDR2 FNYEAQ. This CDR3 comprises 17 residues. CDR3 sequence reads: CASSPGLARGGMETQYF. CDR3 nucleotides: TGTGCCAGCAGCCCCGGACTAGCGAGGGGAGGAATGGAGACCCAGTACTTC.

This chain connects TRBV30 to TRBJ2-2; TRBD2 aligns across 9 bases. Germline trimming cut 3 bases from V and 4 bases from J; bases unmatched to any gene: 12. The germline V gene has CDR1 GTSNPN and CDR2 SVGIG (reference sequence). The CDR3 runs 17 residues. The CDR3 coding sequence is TGTGCCTGGAGCGCCCCCCTCGCGGGAGGGGTCACCGGGGAGCTGTTTTTT. Its protein is CAWSAPLAGGVTGELFF. The full variable domain, completed using reference TRBV30 and TRBJ2-2, is SQTIHQWPATLVQPVGSPLSLECTVEGTSNPNLYWYRQAAGRGLQLLFYSVGIGQISSEVPQNLSASRPQDRQFILSSKKLLLSDSGFYLCAWSAPLAGGVTGELFFGEGSRLTVL.

The gene calls are TRBV27 and TRBJ2-5; the match to TRBD1 covers 9 bases. Germline lookup yields CDR1 MNHEY and CDR2 SMNVEV (reference sequence). With 6 bases clipped from V and 3 bases from J, the junction kept 20 bases outside the gene matches. The CDR3 is 19 amino acids. DNA for the CDR3: TGTGCCAGCAGCAAACGTCGTACAGGGGGCACGAGATCTGAAGAGACCCAGTACTTC. The encoded protein is CASSKRRTGGTRSEETQYF.

The chain joins TRBV5-1 to TRBJ2-5; a possible D gene is TRBD2 (6 bases). The germline gives CDR1 SGHRS, CDR2 YFSETQ. CDR3 size: 15 residues. The V end was cut by 4 bases, the J end by 3 bases, with 16 bases between. The DNA for the CDR3 is TGCGCCAGCAGCAGACTAGGAATCAGCGAAGAGACCCAGTACTTC. Translated, it gives CASSRLGISEETQYF.

The genes are TRBV7-2 and TRBJ2-7; 11 bases line up with TRBD2. With V trimmed by 1 base and J by 4 bases, 3 bases remained unmatched. The CDR3 runs to 15 residues. Germline assignment: CDR1 SGHTA and CDR2 FQGNSA. The CDR3 nucleotides read TGTGCCAGCAGCTTAGGTGGGACTAGCGGTTACGAGCAGTACTTC. Protein product: CASSLGGTSGYEQYF.

The rearrangement uses TRBV5-1 and TRBJ2-3, with 8 bases lining up with TRBD1. The J segment lost 0 bases and the V segment lost 2 bases, leaving 5 bases of the junction unmatched. The germline gives CDR1 SGHRS, CDR2 YFSETQ. CDR3 length equals 16 residues. The CDR3 nucleotides read TGCGCCAGCAGCTTACAGGGGGAATCAAGCACAGATACGCAGTATTTT. Translating it yields CASSLQGESSTDTQYF.

This chain links TRBV12-5 with TRBJ2-7; 7 nucleotides agree with TRBD1. Trimming removed 6 bases from V and 9 bases from J; junction bases left unmatched: 5. CDR1 is LGHNT, CDR2 FRNRAP, per germline. This CDR3 spans 11 amino acids. The CDR3 DNA is TGTGCTAGTGGGACAGGGCTCGTGCAGTACTTC. Amino acid sequence: CASGTGLVQYF.

The V gene is TRBV7-9, the J gene TRBJ2-7; no definite D call. CDR3 length: 12 residues. V shed 5 bases and J shed 3 bases, with 8 bases lying between them. CDR1 is SEHNR, CDR2 FQNEAQ, per germline (reference sequence). The CDR3 nucleotides are TGTGCCAGCAGCAACGGTCTCTACGAGCAGTACTTC. Encoded protein: CASSNGLYEQYF. Variable domain in full (rest from reference TRBV7-9 and TRBJ2-7): DTGVSQNPRHKITKRGQNVTFRCDPISEHNRLYWYRQTLGQGPEFLTYFQNEAQLEKSRLLSDRFSAERPKGSFSTLEIQRTEQGDSAMYLCASSNGLYEQYFGPGTRLTVT.

The chain couples TRBV27 to TRBJ1-4; D is unresolved. Trimming took 8 bases from V and 0 from J, leaving 10 bases between them. CDR3 length: 14 amino acids. CDR1 and CDR2 (germline): MNHEY, SMNVEV (reference sequence). CDR3 residues: CASRSIATNEKLFF. The CDR3 DNA follows: TGTGCCAGCCGGTCAATCGCAACTAATGAAAAACTGTTTTTT.

This clone was counted a single time. The chain joins TRBV5-8 to TRBJ1-2; 10 bases fit TRBD1. V shed 2 bases, J shed 10 bases, and the junction held 11 bases outside the gene matches. CDR3 length: 15 amino acids. From germline, CDR1 is SGHTS and CDR2 YDEGEE. CDR3 protein: CASSLGSTGGHAYTF. The DNA of the CDR3 is TGTGCCAGCAGCTTAGGGTCGACAGGGGGCCACGCCTACACCTTC.

This clone was counted only a few times. The V gene is TRBV7-3, the J gene TRBJ1-1, with no clear D. The CDR3 runs to 14 residues. Germline V CDR1 and CDR2: SGHTA, FQGTGA. Between the trimmed V and J ends, which lost 2 bases and 7 bases, there was a span of 14 bases. The CDR3 protein is CASSLLQGVGEAFF. For the CDR3, the DNA is TGTGCCAGCAGCTTATTACAAGGAGTGGGTGAAGCTTTCTTT.

The chain recombines TRBV11-2 with TRBJ2-5, with unresolved D. Per germline, CDR1 SGHAT and CDR2 FQNNGV. The CDR3 is made up of 12 amino acids. V lost 1 base and J 4 bases, leaving 4 bases between the germline ends. Here the CDR3 DNA reads TGTGCCAGCAGCTTAGTGCGAGAGACCCAGTACTTC. This translates into CASSLVRETQYF.